This T cell receptor beta chain was retrieved from a study of shared clonotypes between healthy human individuals. Whole-study findings and limits: Sharing of clonotypes among donors was expected to vary with sequencing depth.

Clones were read by immunoSEQ multiplex PCR, and TCRdb kept only the in-frame ones, dropping some. The data contain a few million clones, over 85% of them seen just once; the ten biggest clones take up 0.39%. CD4+ cells yielded CD45RA+ naive and CD45RA-negative memory subsets. With 0 bases removed from V and 4 bases from J, the gap between germline ends came to 7 bases. The germline V gene has CDR1 SGDLS and CDR2 YYNGEE. The CDR3 consists of 13 residues. Worth noting for this clone: Its antigen is unknown. Other DNA sequences in the same sample also yield this CDR3.

This sequence joins TRBV9 and TRBJ2-5; D gene ambiguous. Sequencing used naive CD4+ T cells from PBMCs. Subset: CD45RA+ positively selected. The origin of this receptor is a young man in good health. Some clones in this sample may be carry-over from other donors' samples. CDR3 in DNA: TGTGCCAGCAGCGTAGGCGTGGGAGAGACCCAGTACTTC. Its protein is CASSVGVGETQYF.